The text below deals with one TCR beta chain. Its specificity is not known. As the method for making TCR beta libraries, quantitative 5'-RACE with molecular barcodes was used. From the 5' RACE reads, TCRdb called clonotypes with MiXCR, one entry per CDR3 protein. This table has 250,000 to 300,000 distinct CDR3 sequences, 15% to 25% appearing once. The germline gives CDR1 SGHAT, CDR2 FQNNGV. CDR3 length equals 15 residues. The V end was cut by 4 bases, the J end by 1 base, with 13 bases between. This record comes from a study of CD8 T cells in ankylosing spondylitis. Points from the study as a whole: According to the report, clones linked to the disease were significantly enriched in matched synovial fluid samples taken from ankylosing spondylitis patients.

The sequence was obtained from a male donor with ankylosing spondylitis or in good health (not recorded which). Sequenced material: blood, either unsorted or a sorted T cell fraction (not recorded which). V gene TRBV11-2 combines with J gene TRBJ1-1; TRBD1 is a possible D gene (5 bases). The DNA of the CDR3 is TGTGCCAGCAGCTGGGGAATCAGGGAGAACACTGAAGCTTTCTTT. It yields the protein CASSWGIRENTEAFF.